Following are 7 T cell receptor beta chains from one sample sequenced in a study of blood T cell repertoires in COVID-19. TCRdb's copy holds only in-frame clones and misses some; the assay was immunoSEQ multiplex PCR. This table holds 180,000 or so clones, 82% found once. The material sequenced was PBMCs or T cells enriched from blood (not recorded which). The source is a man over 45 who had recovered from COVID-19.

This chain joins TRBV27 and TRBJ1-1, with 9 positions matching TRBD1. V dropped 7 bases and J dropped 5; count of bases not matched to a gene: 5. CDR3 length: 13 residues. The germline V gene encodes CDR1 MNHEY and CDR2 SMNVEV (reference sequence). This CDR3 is CASKDRGVTEAFF. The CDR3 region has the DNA TGTGCCAGCAAGGACAGGGGAGTTACTGAAGCTTTCTTT.

CDR3 amino acids: CASSPGSPNYGYTF. For the CDR3, the DNA is TGTGCCAGCAGCCCGGGAAGCCCTAACTATGGCTACACCTTC. This chain links TRBV6-4 with TRBJ1-2, with D unresolved. The CDR3 is 14 amino acids. Germline V gene lookup returns CDR1 MRHNA and CDR2 SNTAGT. Trimming cost V 6 bases and J 0 bases, with 11 bases left between them.

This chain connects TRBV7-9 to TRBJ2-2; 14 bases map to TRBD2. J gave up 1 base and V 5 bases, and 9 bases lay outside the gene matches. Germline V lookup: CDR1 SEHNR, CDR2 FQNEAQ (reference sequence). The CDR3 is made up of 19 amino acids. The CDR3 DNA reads TGTGCCAGCAGCCCCCGCGGACTAGCGGGGGGACGGAACACCGGGGAGCTGTTTTTT. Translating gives CASSPRGLAGGRNTGELFF.

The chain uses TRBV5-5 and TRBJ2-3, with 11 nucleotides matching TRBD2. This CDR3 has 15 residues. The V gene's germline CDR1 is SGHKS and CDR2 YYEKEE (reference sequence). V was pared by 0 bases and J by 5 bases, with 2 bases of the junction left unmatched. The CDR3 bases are TGTGCCAGCAGCTTGGAGGGACTAGCGGTAGATACGCAGTATTTT. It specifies CASSLEGLAVDTQYF.

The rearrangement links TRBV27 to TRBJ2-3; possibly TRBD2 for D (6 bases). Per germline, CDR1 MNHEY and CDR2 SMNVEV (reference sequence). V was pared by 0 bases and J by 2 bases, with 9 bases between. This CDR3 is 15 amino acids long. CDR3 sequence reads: CASSLSGRFTDTQYF. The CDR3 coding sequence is TGTGCCAGCAGTTTATCGGGGAGGTTCACAGATACGCAGTATTTT.

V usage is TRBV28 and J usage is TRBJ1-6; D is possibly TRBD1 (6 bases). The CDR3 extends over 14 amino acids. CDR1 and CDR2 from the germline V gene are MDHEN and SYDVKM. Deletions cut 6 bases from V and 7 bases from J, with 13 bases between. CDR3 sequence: CASSDGQKNSPLHF. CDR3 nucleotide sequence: TGTGCCAGCAGCGACGGACAGAAAAATTCACCCCTCCACTTT.

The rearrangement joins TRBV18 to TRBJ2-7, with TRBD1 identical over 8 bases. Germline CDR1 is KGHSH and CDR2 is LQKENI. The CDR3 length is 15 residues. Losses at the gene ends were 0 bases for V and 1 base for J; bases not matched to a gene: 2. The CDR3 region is CASSPPGQASYEQYF. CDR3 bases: TGTGCCAGCTCACCACCGGGACAGGCTTCCTACGAGCAGTACTTC.